This TCR beta chain was found in a study of T cell repertoires in cytomegalovirus infection. This clonotype has more than one count but fewer than ten. What it binds is not known. TCRdb used MiXCR to reprocess the reads, holding one entry per CDR3 protein. Of more than 20,000 distinct CDR3 sequences listed, 22% are singletons. The TCR comes from a human donor in good health (CMV status not recorded). Some clones in this sample may be carry-over from other donors' samples. The source was CD8+ T cells from cultured PBMCs, collected from culture after CMV antigen stimulation.

The CDR3 nucleotides read TGTGCCAGCAGTTACGATTCGGGGGGCCGCTTGACTTTCTTT. This sequence encodes CASSYDSGGRLTFF. The genes are TRBV6-2 or TRBV6-3 and TRBJ1-1; D may be TRBD1 (6 bases). Trimming shortened V by 2 bases and J by 12 bases, and 19 bases separated the two germline ends. The CDR3 consists of 14 residues. In germline, CDR1 is MNHEY, CDR2 SVGEGT.